The T cell receptor (beta chain) under discussion was sequenced for a study of T cells in Graves' hyperthyroidism and ophthalmopathy. Per germline, CDR1 SGHAT and CDR2 FQNNGV. CDR3 size: 16 residues. Trimming cost V 5 bases and J 4 bases, with 15 bases left between them. This clonotype was detected ten times or more. Fresh 10 ml peripheral blood yielded PBMCs. Amplification of TCR beta CDR3 regions used RNA as the template. HTBI primers were used for first-round RT-PCR of the TCR CDR3. TCRdb redid the calling of the multiplex PCR reads with MiXCR, one entry per CDR3 protein. The profile shows fewer than 300,000 distinct CDR3 sequences, 15% of them singletons.

Sequencing was performed on blood. The sequence came from a woman between 45 and 60 years old with Graves' hyperthyroidism that later progressed to Graves' ophthalmopathy. The V gene is TRBV11-2, the J gene TRBJ1-6, with a possible D match to TRBD1 (5 bases). DNA of the CDR3: TGTGCCAGCAGCCGCTCAGGGTTCGATTATAATTCACCCCTCCACTTT. Protein product: CASSRSGFDYNSPLHF.